Listed below are T cell receptor beta chains from one sample, sequenced in a study of T cell responses to AZD1222 COVID-19 vaccine. Generated by immunoSEQ multiplex PCR, the TCRdb table keeps only in-frame clones and is missing some. The table records 100,000 to 150,000 clones, around 94% of them present only once. This specimen consisted of peripheral blood, obtained on day 0 of AZD1222 vaccination. The source is an adult in good health. Both conserved end residues are part of each CDR3.

J gene | V gene | CDR3 protein
TRBJ2-5 | TRBV11-1 | CASSTGTVKETQYF
TRBJ2-1 | TRBV6-6 | CASSRRRRSGSENEQFF
TRBJ2-1 | TRBV5-8 | CASSLLAGVYNEQFF
TRBJ2-7 | TRBV6-2/TRBV6-3 | CASSRLSGILYEQYF
TRBJ2-7 | TRBV6-5 | CASSYRASYEQYF
TRBJ1-1 | TRBV28 | CASSLRGQGNMNTEAFF
TRBJ1-6 | TRBV9 | CASSPAGQGSSYNSPLHF
TRBJ1-4 | TRBV12-3/TRBV12-4 | CASSFQLNEKLFF
TRBJ2-1 | TRBV5-4 | CASSLAGTSYNEQFF
TRBJ1-4 | TRBV19 | CASNRGELTSNEKLFF
TRBJ1-2 | TRBV6-1 | CASSPGGANYGYTF
TRBJ2-4 | TRBV7-8 | CASSLGGKNIQYF
TRBJ2-2 | TRBV28 | CASSPVLAGAGGELFF
TRBJ2-7 | TRBV5-6 | CASSPPGGSSYEQYF
TRBJ2-1 | TRBV11-2 | CASSRTGNRDNEQFF
TRBJ2-5 | TRBV6-2/TRBV6-3 | CASSYGTQETQYF
TRBJ1-2 | TRBV19 | CASIPRDRGFGYTF
TRBJ1-5 | TRBV2 | CASSEILNGNQPQHF
TRBJ2-1 | TRBV19 | CASSIRLAGYNEQFF
TRBJ2-7 | TRBV28 | CASSPGTSGAYEQYF
TRBJ2-7 | TRBV10-2 | CASSESGLAVSYEQYF
TRBJ1-2 | TRBV12-3/TRBV12-4 | CASSFNRAGGYTF
TRBJ2-1 | TRBV4-2 | CASSPVQGQGHNEQFF
TRBJ1-2 | TRBV5-6 | CASSLEATKLF
TRBJ1-1 | TRBV27 | CASGYGEAFF
TRBJ1-1 | TRBV18 | CASSPFKTGDTEAFF
TRBJ2-7 | TRBV12-3/TRBV12-4 | CASSLRVTYEQYF
TRBJ2-1 | TRBV5-4 | CASSWGVVFNEQFF
TRBJ1-4 | TRBV19 | CASSPRPNEKLFF
TRBJ1-2 | TRBV7-2 | CASSFTPGQGVYTF
TRBJ2-3 | TRBV19 | CASSTAWGYTDTQYF
TRBJ1-2 | TRBV28 | CASSLQGGQGYTF
TRBJ1-1 | TRBV7-2 | CASSLAGDGVTFF
TRBJ2-7 | TRBV4-1 | CASSQRLAGGIPYEQYF
TRBJ2-7 | TRBV7-3 | CASSLTGGIPSYEQYF
TRBJ2-1 | TRBV2 | CASSLTTSGSYNEQFF
TRBJ1-5 | TRBV6-5 | CASRDSSNQPQHF
TRBJ1-4 | TRBV7-2 | CASSPRPGTWEKLFF
TRBJ2-1 | TRBV19 | CASSMGLAKVEQFF
TRBJ1-2 | TRBV19 | CASSMGGRSGYTF
TRBJ2-1 | TRBV6-5 | CASSYGIAGGPNEQFF
TRBJ2-7 | TRBV3-1/TRBV3-2 | CASNRDRDSEQYF
TRBJ2-2 | TRBV18 | CASSPGGAGGPNGELFF
TRBJ2-3 | TRBV5-1 | CASSPAVGTTGDTQYF
TRBJ1-6 | TRBV7-9 | CASSLANSPLHF
TRBJ2-1 | TRBV12-3/TRBV12-4 | CASRSRSDEQFF
TRBJ2-1 | TRBV5-6 | CASSFGLFYNEQFF
TRBJ2-7 | TRBV27 | CASSDPGGAYEQYF
TRBJ1-2 | TRBV18 | CASSPPLLSNAGYTF
TRBJ1-5 | TRBV28 | CASSQDRGKLQPQHF
TRBJ2-1 | TRBV20-1 | CSKGAINEQFF
TRBJ2-1 | TRBV11-1 | CASNGLAGGPNNEQFF
TRBJ2-7 | TRBV5-6 | CASSLTAGGPSREQYF
TRBJ2-5 | TRBV6-1 | CASSPSVQETQYF